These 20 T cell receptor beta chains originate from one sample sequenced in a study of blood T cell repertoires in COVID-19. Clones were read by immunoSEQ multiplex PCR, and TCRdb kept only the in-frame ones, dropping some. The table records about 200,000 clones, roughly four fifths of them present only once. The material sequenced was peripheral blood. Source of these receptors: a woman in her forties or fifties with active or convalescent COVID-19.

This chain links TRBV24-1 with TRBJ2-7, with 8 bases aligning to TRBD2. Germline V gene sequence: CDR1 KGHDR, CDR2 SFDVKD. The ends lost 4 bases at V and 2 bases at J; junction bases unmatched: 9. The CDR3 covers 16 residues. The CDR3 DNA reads TGTGCCACCAGTGACGCAGGACGGGGGGGGACCTACGAGCAGTACTTC. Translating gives CATSDAGRGGTYEQYF.

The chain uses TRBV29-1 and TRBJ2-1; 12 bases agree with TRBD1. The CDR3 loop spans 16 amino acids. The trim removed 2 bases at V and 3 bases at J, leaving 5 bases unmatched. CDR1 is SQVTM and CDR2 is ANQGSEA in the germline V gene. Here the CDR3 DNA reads TGCAGCGTTGAAAAGGGGACAGGGGGCCACTACAATGAGCAGTTCTTC. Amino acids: CSVEKGTGGHYNEQFF.

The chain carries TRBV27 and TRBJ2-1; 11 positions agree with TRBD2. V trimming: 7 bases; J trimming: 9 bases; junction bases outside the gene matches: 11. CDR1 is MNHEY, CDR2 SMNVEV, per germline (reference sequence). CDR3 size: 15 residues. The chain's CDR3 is CASITSGSLLGEQFF. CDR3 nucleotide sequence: TGTGCCAGCATTACTAGCGGGAGCCTGCTGGGTGAGCAGTTCTTC.

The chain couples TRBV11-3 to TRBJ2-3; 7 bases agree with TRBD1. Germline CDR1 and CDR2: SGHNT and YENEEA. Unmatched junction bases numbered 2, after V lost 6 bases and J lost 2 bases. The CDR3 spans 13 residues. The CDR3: CASSTGATDTQYF. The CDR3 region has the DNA TGTGCCAGCAGTACAGGGGCCACAGATACGCAGTATTTT.

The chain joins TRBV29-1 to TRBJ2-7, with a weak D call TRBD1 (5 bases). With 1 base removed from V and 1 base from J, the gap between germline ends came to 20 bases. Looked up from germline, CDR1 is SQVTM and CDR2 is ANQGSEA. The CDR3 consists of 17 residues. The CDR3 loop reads CSVEGTSHPLTSYEQYF. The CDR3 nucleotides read TGCAGCGTTGAAGGGACATCCCATCCTCTCACGTCCTACGAGCAGTACTTC.

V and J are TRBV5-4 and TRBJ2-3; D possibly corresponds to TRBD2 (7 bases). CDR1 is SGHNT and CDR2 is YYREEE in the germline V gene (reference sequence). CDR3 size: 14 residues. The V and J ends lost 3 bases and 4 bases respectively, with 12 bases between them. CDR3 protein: CASSSGGGADTQYF. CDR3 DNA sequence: TGTGCCAGCAGCTCGGGGGGCGGGGCAGATACGCAGTATTTT.

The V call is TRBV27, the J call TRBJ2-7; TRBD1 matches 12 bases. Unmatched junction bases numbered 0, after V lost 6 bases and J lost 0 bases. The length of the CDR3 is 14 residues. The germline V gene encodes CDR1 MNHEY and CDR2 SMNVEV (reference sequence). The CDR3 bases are TGTGCCAGCAGGGGACAGGGGGCCTCCTACGAGCAGTACTTC. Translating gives CASRGQGASYEQYF.

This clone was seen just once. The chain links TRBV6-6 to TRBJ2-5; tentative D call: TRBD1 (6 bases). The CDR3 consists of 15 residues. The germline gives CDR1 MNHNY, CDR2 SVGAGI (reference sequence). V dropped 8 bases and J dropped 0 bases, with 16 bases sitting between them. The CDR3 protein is CASSGYAGDQETQYF. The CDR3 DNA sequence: TGTGCCAGCTCCGGATACGCAGGGGACCAAGAGACCCAGTACTTC.

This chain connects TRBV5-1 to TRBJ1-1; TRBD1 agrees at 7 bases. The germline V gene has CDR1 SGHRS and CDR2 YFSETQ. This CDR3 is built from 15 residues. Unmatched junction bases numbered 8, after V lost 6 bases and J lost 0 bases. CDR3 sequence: CASTRDSLLNTEAFF. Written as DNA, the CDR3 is TGCGCCAGCACCAGGGACAGCCTACTGAACACTGAAGCTTTCTTT.

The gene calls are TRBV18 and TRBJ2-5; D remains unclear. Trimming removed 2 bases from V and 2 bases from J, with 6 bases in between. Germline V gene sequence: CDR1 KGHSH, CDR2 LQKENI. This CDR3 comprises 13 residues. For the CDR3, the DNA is TGTGCCAGCTCACCATCGCGTCAAGAGACCCAGTACTTC. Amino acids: CASSPSRQETQYF.

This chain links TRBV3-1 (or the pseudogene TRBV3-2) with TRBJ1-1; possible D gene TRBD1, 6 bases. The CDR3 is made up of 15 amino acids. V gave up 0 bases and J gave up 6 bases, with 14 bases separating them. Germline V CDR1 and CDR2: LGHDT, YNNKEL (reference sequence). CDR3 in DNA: TGTGCCAGCAGCCAAGATGGGCAGGGGCTCGCTGAAGCTTTCTTT. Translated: CASSQDGQGLAEAFF.

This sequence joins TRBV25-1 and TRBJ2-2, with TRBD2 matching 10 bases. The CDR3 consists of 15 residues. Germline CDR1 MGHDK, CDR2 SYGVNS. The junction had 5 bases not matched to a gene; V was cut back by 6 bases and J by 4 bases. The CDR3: CASSATSGRTGELFF. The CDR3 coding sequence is TGTGCCAGCAGCGCGACTAGCGGGCGCACCGGGGAGCTGTTTTTT.

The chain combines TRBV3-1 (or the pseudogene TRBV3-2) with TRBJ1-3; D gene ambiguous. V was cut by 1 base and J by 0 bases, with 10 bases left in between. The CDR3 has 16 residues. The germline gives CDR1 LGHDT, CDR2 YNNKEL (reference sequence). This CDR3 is CASSQVAVSSGNTIYF. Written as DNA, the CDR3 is TGTGCCAGCAGCCAAGTAGCCGTAAGCTCTGGAAACACCATATATTTT.

In DNA, the CDR3 is TGTGCCAGCAGGCCAGGGGCCTCCGGGGAGCTGTTTTTT. This translates into CASRPGASGELFF. This rearrangement joins TRBV21-1 to TRBJ2-2; the table assigns TRBD1, which was not confirmed against the DNA. TRBV21-1 is a listed pseudogene. This CDR3 contains 13 residues.

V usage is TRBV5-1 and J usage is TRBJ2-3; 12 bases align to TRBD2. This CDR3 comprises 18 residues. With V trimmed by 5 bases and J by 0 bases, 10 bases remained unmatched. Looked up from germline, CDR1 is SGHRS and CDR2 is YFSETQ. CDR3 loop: CASRATSGGFQSTDTQYF. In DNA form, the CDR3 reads TGCGCCAGCAGGGCGACTAGCGGGGGTTTCCAAAGCACAGATACGCAGTATTTT.

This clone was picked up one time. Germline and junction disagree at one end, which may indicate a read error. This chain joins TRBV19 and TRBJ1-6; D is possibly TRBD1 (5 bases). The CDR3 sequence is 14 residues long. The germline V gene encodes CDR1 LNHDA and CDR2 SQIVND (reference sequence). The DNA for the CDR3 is TGTGCCAGTAGCTGGAGTAGTTCAGGGATACCCTTCCACTTT. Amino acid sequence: CASSWSSSGIPFHF.

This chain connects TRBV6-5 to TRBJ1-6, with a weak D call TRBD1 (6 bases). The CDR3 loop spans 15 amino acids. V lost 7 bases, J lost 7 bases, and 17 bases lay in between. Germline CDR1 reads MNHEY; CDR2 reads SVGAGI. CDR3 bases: TGTGCCAGCAATAACCTACAGGGCCAGAATTCACCCCTCCACTTT. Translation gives CASNNLQGQNSPLHF.

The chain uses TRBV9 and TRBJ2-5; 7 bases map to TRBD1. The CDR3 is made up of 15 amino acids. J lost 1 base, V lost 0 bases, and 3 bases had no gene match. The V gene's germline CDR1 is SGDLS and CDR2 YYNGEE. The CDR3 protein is CASSVGGGGQETQYF. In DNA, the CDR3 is TGTGCCAGCAGCGTAGGAGGGGGCGGCCAAGAGACCCAGTACTTC.

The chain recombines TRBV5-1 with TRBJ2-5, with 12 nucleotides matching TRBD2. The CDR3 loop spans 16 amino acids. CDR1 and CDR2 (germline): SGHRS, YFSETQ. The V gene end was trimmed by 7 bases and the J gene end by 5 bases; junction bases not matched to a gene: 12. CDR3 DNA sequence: TGCGCCAGCCAACCCGGACTAGCGGGGATCCCGGAGACCCAGTACTTC. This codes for CASQPGLAGIPETQYF.

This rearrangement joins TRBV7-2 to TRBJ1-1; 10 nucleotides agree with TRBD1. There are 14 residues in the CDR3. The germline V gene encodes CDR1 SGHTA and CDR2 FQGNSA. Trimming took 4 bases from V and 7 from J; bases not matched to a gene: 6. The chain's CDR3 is CASSSDRGLGEAFF. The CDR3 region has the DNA TGTGCCAGCAGCTCCGACAGGGGGCTGGGTGAAGCTTTCTTT. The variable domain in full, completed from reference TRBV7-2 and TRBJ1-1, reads GAGVSQSPSNKVTEKGKDVELRCDPISGHTALYWYRQSLGQGLEFLIYFQGNSAPDKSGLPSDRFSAERTGGSVSTLTIQRTQQEDSAVYLCASSSDRGLGEAFFGQGTRLTVV.